Below are 23 T cell receptor beta chains sequenced from a single sample in a study of beta chain features in type 1 diabetes. TCRB transcripts that were expressed got sequenced, as all of the isolated RNA had been reverse transcribed. Using immunoSEQ multiplex PCR, the repertoire was profiled, and TCRdb retains in-frame clones only, with some absent. The table has some 400,000 clones, approximately 15% seen once. Input material: naive CD4+ T cells from blood. The receptors stem from a woman in her late teens or twenties in good health.

This chain connects TRBV5-1 to TRBJ2-1; 9 bases are a match to TRBD1. This CDR3 comprises 15 residues. The trim removed 0 bases at V and 10 bases at J, leaving 8 bases unmatched. CDR1 is SGHRS and CDR2 is YFSETQ in the germline V gene. CDR3 protein: CASSLGGTGPQEQFF. The CDR3 DNA reads as TGCGCCAGCAGCTTGGGCGGGACAGGGCCGCAGGAGCAGTTCTTC.

This clone was detected only a few times. In DNA form, the CDR3 reads TGTGCCAGCAGTGTAAGGGAGGGGACTTATCAGCCCCAGCATTTT. It is translated as CASSVREGTYQPQHF. The J gene is TRBJ1-5, the V gene TRBV27; maybe TRBD1 (5 bases). Germline V gene data show CDR1 as MNHEY and CDR2 as SMNVEV (reference sequence). Trimming removed 5 bases at V and 5 bases at J, with 16 bases between. CDR3 length: 15 amino acids.

This clone was observed a handful of times. The chain employs TRBV30 and TRBJ1-5; D gene unclear. The CDR3 has 15 residues. Between the trimmed V and J ends, which lost 0 bases and 2 bases, there was a span of 11 bases. The germline CDR1 and CDR2 sequences are GTSNPN and SVGIG (reference sequence). CDR3 sequence: CAWSVEGRGNQPQHF. In DNA, the CDR3 is TGTGCCTGGAGTGTAGAGGGCCGAGGCAATCAGCCCCAGCATTTT. The whole variable domain, remainder taken from reference TRBV30 and TRBJ1-5, is SQTIHQWPATLVQPVGSPLSLECTVEGTSNPNLYWYRQAAGRGLQLLFYSVGIGQISSEVPQNLSASRPQDRQFILSSKKLLLSDSGFYLCAWSVEGRGNQPQHFGDGTRLSIL.

This clone occurred a few times. The chain combines TRBV10-3 with TRBJ2-4; no firm D call. Trimming removed 2 bases from V and 1 base from J, with 6 bases in between. The germline V gene encodes CDR1 ENHRY and CDR2 SYGVKD. CDR3 length: 14 amino acids. CDR3 loop: CAISEERAKNIQYF. The CDR3 DNA reads as TGTGCCATCAGTGAGGAGCGCGCCAAAAACATTCAGTACTTC.

The genes are TRBV11-2 and TRBJ2-5; 7 bases agree with TRBD1. CDR1 SGHAT and CDR2 FQNNGV come from the germline V gene. J was trimmed by 0 bases and V by 7 bases; bases with no gene match: 8. This CDR3 is built from 15 residues. CDR3 protein: CASIPGQTYQETQYF. CDR3 coding DNA: TGTGCCAGCATCCCGGGACAGACGTACCAAGAGACCCAGTACTTC.

The J gene is TRBJ2-5, the V gene TRBV29-1; 7 positions agree with TRBD2. From germline, CDR1 is SQVTM and CDR2 ANQGSEA. The CDR3 spans 14 residues. The CDR3 loop is CISTAGANQETQYF. As DNA, the CDR3 is TGCATCTCAACGGCGGGAGCCAACCAAGAGACCCAGTACTTC.

This chain connects TRBV28 to TRBJ2-5; 8 nucleotides match TRBD1. CDR1 MDHEN and CDR2 SYDVKM come from the germline V gene. J lost 4 bases, V lost 2 bases, and 9 bases had no gene match. The CDR3 runs 16 residues. The CDR3 region has the DNA TGTGCCAGCAGTTTACAGGGGGCAAGTTGGGGAGAGACCCAGTACTTC. Its translation is CASSLQGASWGETQYF.

This clone was seen a handful of times. V usage is TRBV30 and J usage is TRBJ2-2, with TRBD2 matching 12 bases. CDR3 size: 16 residues. Per germline, CDR1 GTSNPN and CDR2 SVGIG (reference sequence). J gave up 7 bases and V 2 bases, and 8 bases lay outside the gene matches. In nucleotides, the CDR3 is TGTGCCTGGAGTCCCCTAGCGGGAGGGTTCGGCGGGGAGCTGTTTTTT. Its translation: CAWSPLAGGFGGELFF.

CDR3 sequence (DNA): TGTGCCAGCAGTTACTCCGTTAACTATGGCTACACCTTC. It is translated as CASSYSVNYGYTF. The chain couples TRBV28 to TRBJ1-2; no reliable D call. CDR1 is MDHEN, CDR2 SYDVKM, per germline. Deletions cut 4 bases from V and 1 base from J, with 7 bases between. This CDR3 contains 13 residues.

In this sample, this clone turned up a few times. This chain links TRBV11-2 with TRBJ2-5, with D possibly being TRBD1 (6 bases). V was trimmed by 1 base and J by 2 bases, leaving 23 bases between them. The CDR3 sequence is 19 residues long. In germline, CDR1 is SGHAT, CDR2 FQNNGV. CDR3 sequence: CASSLAAPSTGLLQETQYF. The CDR3 bases are TGTGCCAGCAGCTTAGCCGCCCCGTCGACAGGCCTCCTGCAAGAGACCCAGTACTTC.

This chain connects TRBV15 to TRBJ2-7, with D tentatively TRBD2 (5 bases). Germline values: CDR1 LNHNV, CDR2 YYDKDF (reference sequence). Trimming took 4 bases from V and 6 from J, leaving 10 bases between them. The CDR3 runs to 12 residues. This CDR3 is CATSMTTPEQYF. For the CDR3, the DNA is TGTGCCACCAGCATGACTACACCCGAGCAGTACTTC.

A note on this clone: At the DNA level, this CDR3 is encoded by other sequences in the same sample as well. The chain employs TRBV5-4 and TRBJ2-1; 7 nucleotides match TRBD2. This CDR3 contains 14 residues. Germline V gene sequence: CDR1 SGHNT, CDR2 YYREEE (reference sequence). Losses at the gene ends were 0 bases for V and 10 bases for J; bases not matched to a gene: 7. DNA of the CDR3: TGTGCCAGCAGCTTGGCGGGAGGCCCGGGAGAGCAGTTCTTC. This encodes CASSLAGGPGEQFF.

The CDR3 sequence is CASSLEAGTQNEQFF. The CDR3 DNA reads as TGTGCCAGCAGCTTAGAGGCGGGAACTCAGAATGAGCAGTTCTTC. J is TRBJ2-1 and V is TRBV7-8, with TRBD2 as a possible D gene (6 bases). The ends were cut back, 1 base at V and 7 bases at J, with 14 bases in the middle. The germline V gene has CDR1 SGHVS and CDR2 FQNEAQ. The CDR3 loop spans 15 amino acids.

This clone was seen a few times. This CDR3 is CSVERGGQGSPQYF. The CDR3 coding sequence is TGCAGCGTTGAAAGAGGGGGACAGGGCTCCCCGCAGTACTTC. This sequence joins TRBV29-1 and TRBJ2-7; 9 bases fit TRBD1. Trimming cost V 2 bases and J 9 bases; bases outside gene matches: 11. CDR1 SQVTM and CDR2 ANQGSEA come from the germline V gene. CDR3 length equals 14 residues.

A few counts support this clone. V gene TRBV5-6 combines with J gene TRBJ2-5; D is unclear. The germline V and J ends were trimmed by 6 bases and 4 bases, with 13 bases remaining between them. The CDR3 runs to 13 residues. Germline-derived CDR1 and CDR2 are SGHDT and YYEEEE. CDR3 in DNA: TGTGCCAGCACCTTCTCCGGAGCAGAGACCCAGTACTTC. It specifies CASTFSGAETQYF. Full variable domain (outside the CDR3, taken from reference TRBV5-6 and TRBJ2-5): DAGVTQSPTHLIKTRGQQVTLRCSPKSGHDTVSWYQQALGQGPQFIFQYYEEEERQRGNFPDRFSGHQFPNYSSELNVNALLLGDSALYLCASTFSGAETQYFGPGTRLLVL.

The rearrangement uses TRBV7-3 and TRBJ1-5; D gene unclear. The CDR3 extends over 15 amino acids. CDR1 is SGHTA and CDR2 is FQGTGA in the germline V gene. V gave up 5 bases and J gave up 8 bases, with 19 bases separating them. The CDR3 is CASSPRGLESEPQHF. In DNA, the CDR3 is TGTGCCAGCAGCCCACGCGGTTTGGAAAGTGAGCCCCAGCATTTT.

The CDR3 region has the DNA TGTGCCAGCAGCTTTAGCCTAGCGGGAGGGAATGAGCAGTTCTTC. It is translated as CASSFSLAGGNEQFF. The chain uses TRBV7-9 and TRBJ2-1; 12 positions agree with TRBD2. V gave up 3 bases and J gave up 7 bases; unmatched junction bases: 4. Germline CDR1 reads SEHNR; CDR2 reads FQNEAQ (reference sequence). The CDR3 consists of 15 residues.

This clone was detected only a few times. This CDR3 is also generated by other DNA sequences in the sample. The chain links TRBV5-1 to TRBJ2-5; TRBD1 agrees at 7 bases. The V gene end was trimmed by 0 bases and the J gene end by 3 bases; junction bases not matched to a gene: 2. CDR1 SGHRS and CDR2 YFSETQ come from the germline V gene. The CDR3 totals 14 residues. This chain's CDR3 is CASSLGQGKETQYF. The CDR3, as DNA: TGCGCCAGCAGCTTGGGACAGGGAAAAGAGACCCAGTACTTC.

The chain couples TRBV15 to TRBJ1-5; 7 bases match TRBD1. The CDR3 is 16 amino acids. V lost 6 bases, J lost 0 bases, and 8 bases stayed unmatched. Germline CDR1 and CDR2: LNHNV and YYDKDF (reference sequence). The CDR3 is CATRNRGPYSNQPQHF. CDR3 coding DNA: TGTGCCACCAGAAACAGGGGCCCCTATAGCAATCAGCCCCAGCATTTT.

This clone was found a few times. This chain links TRBV30 with TRBJ2-1; 8 bases fit TRBD2. The trim removed 3 bases at V and 9 bases at J, leaving 10 bases unmatched. Germline V CDR1 and CDR2: GTSNPN, SVGIG (reference sequence). This CDR3 is built from 14 residues. The CDR3 DNA sequence: TGTGCCTGGAGCCCCAAGCGGGAGCTTCGTGAGCAGTTCTTC. It codes for CAWSPKRELREQFF. The complete variable domain, with remaining parts taken from reference TRBV30 and TRBJ2-1, reads SQTIHQWPATLVQPVGSPLSLECTVEGTSNPNLYWYRQAAGRGLQLLFYSVGIGQISSEVPQNLSASRPQDRQFILSSKKLLLSDSGFYLCAWSPKRELREQFFGPGTRLTVL.

The V and J genes are TRBV7-9 and TRBJ2-1; TRBD1 might be the D (5 bases). Germline CDR1 is SEHNR and CDR2 is FQNEAQ (reference sequence). V dropped 5 bases and J dropped 4 bases, with 18 bases sitting between them. The CDR3 consists of 16 residues. The CDR3 here is CASSALRGNLYNEQFF. The CDR3 DNA follows: TGTGCCAGCAGCGCTTTAAGGGGCAATCTTTACAATGAGCAGTTCTTC.

This clone came up a few times. The chain couples TRBV5-4 to TRBJ2-2; D uncertain. This CDR3 has 15 amino acids. CDR1 is SGHNT and CDR2 is YYREEE in the germline V gene (reference sequence). The V gene lost 6 bases and the J gene lost 1 base, with 13 bases spanning the gap. The DNA for the CDR3 is TGTGCCAGCAACCGAGACCAGGTGAACACCGGGGAGCTGTTTTTT. Its translation: CASNRDQVNTGELFF.

The J gene is TRBJ2-3, the V gene TRBV5-4, with 10 bases fitting TRBD2. Per the germline V gene, CDR1 is SGHNT and CDR2 is YYREEE (reference sequence). V gave up 4 bases and J gave up 3 bases; unmatched junction bases: 5. The CDR3 extends over 15 amino acids. CDR3 sequence (DNA): TGTGCCAGCAGCCCTAGCGGGAGTCGGACAGATACGCAGTATTTT. Protein sequence: CASSPSGSRTDTQYF.